Listed here are 29 T cell receptor beta chains from one sample, sequenced in a study of spatial heterogeneity in lung cancer. This sample's time point: blood at routine non-recurrence follow-up after resection. One entry per CDR3 protein results from TCRdb running MiXCR on the 5' RACE reads. The sample consists of roughly 18,000 distinct CDR3 sequences, 9.2% of them appearing once. Here the sequenced sample was PBMCs, taken at follow-up. These receptors came from a male donor with early-stage non-small cell lung cancer.

This chain links TRBV7-9 with TRBJ2-7; 7 positions match TRBD1. The CDR3 runs 14 residues. The germline CDR1 and CDR2 sequences are SEHNR and FQNEAQ (reference sequence). The ends lost 3 bases at V and 1 base at J; junction bases unmatched: 3. The chain's CDR3 is CASSFPTGSYEQYF. In DNA, the CDR3 is TGTGCCAGCAGCTTTCCGACAGGGTCCTACGAGCAGTACTTC.

This clonotype has ten or more counts. The J gene is TRBJ2-7, the V gene TRBV5-1, with TRBD2 matching over 7 bases. Trimming removed 1 base from V and 2 bases from J; junction bases left unmatched: 6. The CDR3 has 15 residues. The germline V gene encodes CDR1 SGHRS and CDR2 YFSETQ. The CDR3 region has the DNA TGCGCCAGCAGCTTGAGGGCGGGGGATACCTACGAGCAGTACTTC. This gives the protein CASSLRAGDTYEQYF.

This clonotype has ten or more counts. The chain has TRBV7-2 and TRBJ2-3; no reliable D call. Germline V CDR1 and CDR2: SGHTA, FQGNSA. With 4 bases removed from V and 0 bases from J, the gap between germline ends came to 2 bases. This CDR3 comprises 12 residues. The CDR3 bases are TGTGCCAGCAGCTGGAGCACAGATACGCAGTATTTT. Amino acids: CASSWSTDTQYF.

This clonotype has ten or more counts. The chain carries TRBV5-1 and TRBJ2-7, with D maybe TRBD2 (5 bases). Trimming left V 5 bases short and J 1 base short, with 10 bases between. This CDR3 comprises 13 residues. Germline V gene data show CDR1 as SGHRS and CDR2 as YFSETQ. CDR3 sequence reads: CASRLTSSYEQYF. In DNA form, the CDR3 reads TGCGCCAGCAGACTCACTAGTTCCTACGAGCAGTACTTC. Combining the CDR3 with reference TRBV5-1 and TRBJ2-7 gives the whole variable domain KAGVTQTPRYLIKTRGQQVTLSCSPISGHRSVSWYQQTPGQGLQFLFEYFSETQRNKGNFPGRFSGRQFSNSRSEMNVSTLELGDSALYLCASRLTSSYEQYFGPGTRLTVT.

Points on this clonotype: This may arise from a read error, as a much more abundant clone is one base away. The chain combines TRBV4-3 with TRBJ2-7; D is tentatively TRBD1 or TRBD2 (5 bases each). Looked up from germline, CDR1 is LGHNA and CDR2 is YSLEER. The length of the CDR3 is 14 residues. V gave up 4 bases and J gave up 5 bases, with 15 bases separating them. CDR3 sequence reads: CASSRGDLLDEQYF. The CDR3 bases are TGCGCCAGCAGCCGAGGGGACCTCCTCGACGAGCAGTACTTC.

There are many counts of this clonotype. The chain is built from TRBV4-1 and TRBJ1-5; a weak D match, TRBD1 (5 bases). CDR1 and CDR2 from the germline V gene are MGHRA and YSYEKL. This CDR3 is built from 14 residues. Trimming cost V 4 bases and J 2 bases, with 9 bases left between them. This CDR3 reads CASSRGGGNQPQHF. DNA for the CDR3: TGCGCCAGCAGCCGAGGAGGGGGCAATCAGCCCCAGCATTTT.

This clonotype was seen many times. This chain joins TRBV12-3 or TRBV12-4 and TRBJ2-4; D is ambiguous. V was shortened by 6 bases and J by 0 bases, with 12 bases between the two germline ends. The CDR3 is made up of 15 amino acids. The CDR3 DNA reads TGTGCCAGCAGCCTGGGCCTTTTAGCCAAAAACATTCAGTACTTC. Amino acid sequence: CASSLGLLAKNIQYF.

This clonotype was detected ten times or more. The CDR3 region has the DNA TGTGCCAGCAGCCCCGCAGCCCTAGCGGAGCAGTACAATGAGCAGTTCTTC. Its protein is CASSPAALAEQYNEQFF. The rearrangement uses TRBV2 and TRBJ2-1, with TRBD2 matching 7 bases. V gave up 6 bases and J gave up 4 bases; unmatched junction bases: 15. CDR1 is SNHLY and CDR2 is FYNNEI in the germline V gene. CDR3 size: 17 residues.

The J gene is TRBJ1-6, the V gene TRBV19, with D possibly being TRBD1 (5 bases). Germline loops: CDR1 LNHDA, CDR2 SQIVND (reference sequence). Trimming took 7 bases from V and 6 from J, leaving 10 bases between them. There are 13 residues in the CDR3. The DNA for the CDR3 is TGTGCCAGTAAAGTGGGGCTTAATTCACCCCTCCACTTT. Translated: CASKVGLNSPLHF.

This clonotype has a handful of counts. The genes are TRBV7-8 and TRBJ2-7; 13 nucleotides match TRBD2. CDR1 is SGHVS and CDR2 is FQNEAQ in the germline V gene. Losses at the gene ends were 3 bases for V and 0 bases for J; bases not matched to a gene: 11. The CDR3 loop spans 19 amino acids. The CDR3 spells CASSFPPYRTSGSSYEQYF. The CDR3 DNA sequence: TGTGCCAGCAGCTTCCCACCCTACAGGACTAGCGGGAGCTCCTACGAGCAGTACTTC.

This clonotype was found many times. The gene calls are TRBV25-1 and TRBJ2-7; 7 nucleotides align to TRBD1. The CDR3 is 15 residues long. V dropped 3 bases and J dropped 3; count of bases not matched to a gene: 8. Germline CDR1 MGHDK, CDR2 SYGVNS. CDR3: CASSDHRGVGYEQYF. The CDR3 DNA sequence: TGTGCCAGCAGTGACCACAGGGGAGTGGGCTACGAGCAGTACTTC.

With respect to this clonotype: It may be a read error: a sequence one base away is much more abundant. The V call is TRBV29-1, the J call TRBJ2-5; the D is unclear. The CDR3 consists of 12 residues. Deletions cut 7 bases from V and 5 bases from J, with 14 bases between. The germline V gene has CDR1 SQVTM and CDR2 ANQGSEA. The CDR3 DNA follows: TGCAGCGCCCAGGACGCCCAGGAGACCCAGTACTTC. Its translation is CSAQDAQETQYF. Together with reference TRBV29-1 and TRBJ2-5, the CDR3 gives the full variable domain: SAVISQKPSRDICQRGTSLTIQCQVDSQVTMMFWYRQQPGQSLTLIATANQGSEATYESGFVIDKFPISRPNLTFSTLTVSNMSPEDSSIYLCSAQDAQETQYFGPGTRLLVL.

This clonotype was recorded at least ten times. The chain is built from TRBV4-2 and TRBJ2-3, with D tentatively TRBD1 or TRBD2 (6 bases each). The CDR3 is 15 residues long. Germline V gives CDR1 LGHNA, CDR2 YNFKEQ. Trimming left V 1 base short and J 4 bases short, with 12 bases between. CDR3 sequence reads: CASSQVGGGADTQYF. CDR3 nucleotide sequence: TGTGCCAGCAGCCAAGTAGGAGGGGGTGCAGATACGCAGTATTTT.

This clonotype was seen repeatedly, ten times or more. V gene TRBV19 combines with J gene TRBJ2-1; 15 nucleotides agree with TRBD2. Trimming took 5 bases from V and 8 from J; bases not matched to a gene: 7. The CDR3 sequence is 16 residues long. In germline, CDR1 is LNHDA, CDR2 SQIVND (reference sequence). Here the CDR3 DNA reads TGTGCCAGTAGTTCAACCGGGACTAGCGGGGGGTATGAGCAGTTCTTC. Translated: CASSSTGTSGGYEQFF. Based on the CDR3 plus reference TRBV19 and TRBJ2-1, the full variable domain is DGGITQSPKYLFRKEGQNVTLSCEQNLNHDAMYWYRQDPGQGLRLIYYSQIVNDFQKGDIAEGYSVSREKKESFPLTVTSAQKNPTAFYLCASSSTGTSGGYEQFFGPGTRLTVL.

This clonotype showed up many times. The chain recombines TRBV14 with TRBJ2-1; 7 positions agree with TRBD1. This CDR3 spans 14 amino acids. Per the germline V gene, CDR1 is SGHDN and CDR2 is FVKESK. Losses at the gene ends were 3 bases for V and 7 bases for J; bases not matched to a gene: 6. The CDR3 is CASSQPYRGNEQFF. For the CDR3, the DNA is TGTGCCAGCAGCCAGCCGTACAGGGGAAATGAGCAGTTCTTC.

This clonotype was counted ten times or more. The chain recombines TRBV10-1 with TRBJ1-1; D call uncertain. The CDR3 has 10 amino acids. V lost 8 bases, J lost 11 bases, and 12 bases lay in between. Germline V CDR1 and CDR2: WNHNN, SYGVQD (reference sequence). CDR3 amino acids: CASRPCNAFF. The CDR3 bases are TGCGCCAGCCGCCCTTGCAACGCTTTCTTT.

This clonotype was seen a few times. The genes are TRBV7-9 and TRBJ2-1, with D maybe TRBD2 (6 bases). Germline V lookup: CDR1 SEHNR, CDR2 FQNEAQ (reference sequence). The length of the CDR3 is 14 residues. Trimming left V 6 bases short and J 8 bases short, with 17 bases between. The CDR3 here is CASRILAFGDEQFF. CDR3 DNA sequence: TGTGCCAGCAGAATTCTAGCGTTTGGGGATGAGCAGTTCTTC. The complete variable domain, with remaining parts taken from reference TRBV7-9 and TRBJ2-1, reads DTGVSQNPRHKITKRGQNVTFRCDPISEHNRLYWYRQTLGQGPEFLTYFQNEAQLEKSRLLSDRFSAERPKGSFSTLEIQRTEQGDSAMYLCASRILAFGDEQFFGPGTRLTVL.

The chain joins TRBV7-2 to TRBJ2-1, with 10 bases identical to TRBD2. The CDR3 spans 14 residues. V shed 4 bases, J shed 5 bases, and the junction held 2 bases outside the gene matches. Germline V gene sequence: CDR1 SGHTA, CDR2 FQGNSA. CDR3 in amino acids: CASSSSGGNNEQFF. CDR3 coding DNA: TGTGCCAGCAGCTCTAGCGGGGGCAACAATGAGCAGTTCTTC.

The chain carries TRBV7-9 and TRBJ2-7, with 8 bases fitting TRBD1. V dropped 1 base and J dropped 8; count of bases not matched to a gene: 13. Germline V lookup: CDR1 SEHNR, CDR2 FQNEAQ (reference sequence). This CDR3 has 16 amino acids. The CDR3 DNA sequence: TGTGCCAGCAGCTTAGGGGCAGGGGGCGCCGGCATCCAGCAGTACTTC. Residues: CASSLGAGGAGIQQYF. The whole variable domain, remainder taken from reference TRBV7-9 and TRBJ2-7, is DTGVSQNPRHKITKRGQNVTFRCDPISEHNRLYWYRQTLGQGPEFLTYFQNEAQLEKSRLLSDRFSAERPKGSFSTLEIQRTEQGDSAMYLCASSLGAGGAGIQQYFGPGTRLTVT.

A few counts support this clonotype. The chain employs TRBV5-6 and TRBJ2-3; 8 nucleotides match TRBD2. The trim removed 3 bases at V and 4 bases at J, leaving 7 bases unmatched. Germline-derived CDR1 and CDR2 are SGHDT and YYEEEE. The CDR3 is made up of 15 amino acids. The CDR3 sequence is CASSWGTSGADTQYF. The CDR3 DNA is TGTGCCAGCAGCTGGGGGACTAGTGGGGCAGATACGCAGTATTTT.

The sample holds many counts of this clonotype. The CDR3 DNA reads as TGTGCCAGCAGCCCCAAGTCTGCGGGAGCTTTCTTT. Residues: CASSPKSAGAFF. The J gene is TRBJ1-1, the V gene TRBV7-9; the D is unclear. The length of the CDR3 is 12 residues. Trimming took off 5 bases at V and 10 bases at J, with 14 bases between the two ends. CDR1 and CDR2 (germline): SEHNR, FQNEAQ (reference sequence).

This clonotype came up a few times. The rearrangement joins TRBV28 to TRBJ2-7, with 9 bases fitting TRBD1. The CDR3 is 14 residues long. Looked up from germline, CDR1 is MDHEN and CDR2 is SYDVKM. The V segment lost 5 bases and the J segment 3 bases; nucleotides outside the gene matches: 5. The CDR3 sequence is CASSDPGQGYEQYF. The CDR3 region has the DNA TGTGCCAGCAGTGACCCGGGACAGGGCTACGAGCAGTACTTC.

This clonotype was found many times. The gene calls are TRBV6-5 and TRBJ2-7; 10 nucleotides line up with TRBD1. Looked up from germline, CDR1 is MNHEY and CDR2 is SVGAGI. The CDR3 is made up of 16 amino acids. Germline trimming cut 2 bases from V and 4 bases from J; bases unmatched to any gene: 8. CDR3 nucleotides: TGTGCCAGCAGTTACGCCAAGGGACAGGGGATGTACGAGCAGTACTTC. As protein: CASSYAKGQGMYEQYF.

The rearrangement joins TRBV3-1 to TRBJ2-5; TRBD2 matches 8 bases. This CDR3 has 19 amino acids. Trimming took 0 bases from V and 10 from J; bases not matched to a gene: 22. In germline, CDR1 is LGHDT, CDR2 YNNKEL (reference sequence). CDR3 region: CASSQESVRREEPPWVQYF. The CDR3 DNA reads as TGTGCCAGCAGCCAAGAATCAGTTAGGCGGGAGGAACCTCCATGGGTCCAGTACTTC.

This clonotype was seen a few times. CDR3 residues: CASSATGTGSYEQYF. CDR3 DNA: TGTGCCAGCAGCGCGACCGGGACAGGGAGCTACGAGCAGTACTTC. This chain joins TRBV6-2 or TRBV6-3 and TRBJ2-7, with TRBD1 matching over 9 bases. CDR3 length: 15 amino acids. V gave up 6 bases and J gave up 3 bases; unmatched junction bases: 9. Germline CDR1 MNHEY, CDR2 SVGEGT.

This clonotype was seen at least ten times. V gene TRBV7-6 combines with J gene TRBJ1-2; 8 bases align to TRBD1. Trimming cost V 4 bases and J 0 bases; bases outside gene matches: 4. This CDR3 spans 15 amino acids. Per germline, CDR1 SGHVS and CDR2 FNYEAQ. The CDR3 is CASSSNRGTNYGYTF. The CDR3 DNA sequence: TGTGCCAGCAGCTCAAACAGGGGGACTAACTATGGCTACACCTTC.

This clonotype occurred many times. The chain is built from TRBV29-1 and TRBJ1-1; the D is unclear. The CDR3 has 12 residues. Germline V gene lookup returns CDR1 SQVTM and CDR2 ANQGSEA. V was pared by 4 bases and J by 1 base, with 7 bases between. CDR3 protein: CSVARQNTEAFF. The CDR3 DNA follows: TGCAGCGTTGCGAGACAGAACACTGAAGCTTTCTTT.

By proportion, this clonotype is medium-sized (0.01 to 0.1%). The rearrangement joins TRBV4-1 to TRBJ2-3, with D uncertain. The V end was cut by 2 bases, the J end by 14 bases, with 20 bases between. The CDR3 spans 14 residues. Per germline, CDR1 MGHRA and CDR2 YSYEKL. The CDR3, as DNA: TGCGCCAGCAGCCAACCCCTGGCCACCCGGCGTGCGTATTTT. Translated, it gives CASSQPLATRRAYF.

The chain employs TRBV7-9 and TRBJ2-7, with 8 bases aligning to TRBD1. Germline trimming cut 5 bases from V and 5 bases from J; bases unmatched to any gene: 8. Germline loops: CDR1 SEHNR, CDR2 FQNEAQ (reference sequence). The CDR3 length is 14 residues. CDR3 sequence: CASSPGQGKDEQYF. The CDR3 DNA sequence: TGTGCCAGCAGCCCTGGACAGGGAAAGGACGAGCAGTACTTC.